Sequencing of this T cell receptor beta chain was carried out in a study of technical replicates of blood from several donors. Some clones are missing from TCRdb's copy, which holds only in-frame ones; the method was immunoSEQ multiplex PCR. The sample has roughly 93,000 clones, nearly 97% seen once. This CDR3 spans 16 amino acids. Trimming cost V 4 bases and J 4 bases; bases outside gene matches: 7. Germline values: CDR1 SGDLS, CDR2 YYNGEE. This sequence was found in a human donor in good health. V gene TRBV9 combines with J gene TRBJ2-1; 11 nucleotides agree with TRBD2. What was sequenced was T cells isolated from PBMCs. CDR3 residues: CASSLEGTSGYNEQFF. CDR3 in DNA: TGTGCCAGCAGCCTTGAAGGGACTAGCGGATACAATGAGCAGTTCTTC.